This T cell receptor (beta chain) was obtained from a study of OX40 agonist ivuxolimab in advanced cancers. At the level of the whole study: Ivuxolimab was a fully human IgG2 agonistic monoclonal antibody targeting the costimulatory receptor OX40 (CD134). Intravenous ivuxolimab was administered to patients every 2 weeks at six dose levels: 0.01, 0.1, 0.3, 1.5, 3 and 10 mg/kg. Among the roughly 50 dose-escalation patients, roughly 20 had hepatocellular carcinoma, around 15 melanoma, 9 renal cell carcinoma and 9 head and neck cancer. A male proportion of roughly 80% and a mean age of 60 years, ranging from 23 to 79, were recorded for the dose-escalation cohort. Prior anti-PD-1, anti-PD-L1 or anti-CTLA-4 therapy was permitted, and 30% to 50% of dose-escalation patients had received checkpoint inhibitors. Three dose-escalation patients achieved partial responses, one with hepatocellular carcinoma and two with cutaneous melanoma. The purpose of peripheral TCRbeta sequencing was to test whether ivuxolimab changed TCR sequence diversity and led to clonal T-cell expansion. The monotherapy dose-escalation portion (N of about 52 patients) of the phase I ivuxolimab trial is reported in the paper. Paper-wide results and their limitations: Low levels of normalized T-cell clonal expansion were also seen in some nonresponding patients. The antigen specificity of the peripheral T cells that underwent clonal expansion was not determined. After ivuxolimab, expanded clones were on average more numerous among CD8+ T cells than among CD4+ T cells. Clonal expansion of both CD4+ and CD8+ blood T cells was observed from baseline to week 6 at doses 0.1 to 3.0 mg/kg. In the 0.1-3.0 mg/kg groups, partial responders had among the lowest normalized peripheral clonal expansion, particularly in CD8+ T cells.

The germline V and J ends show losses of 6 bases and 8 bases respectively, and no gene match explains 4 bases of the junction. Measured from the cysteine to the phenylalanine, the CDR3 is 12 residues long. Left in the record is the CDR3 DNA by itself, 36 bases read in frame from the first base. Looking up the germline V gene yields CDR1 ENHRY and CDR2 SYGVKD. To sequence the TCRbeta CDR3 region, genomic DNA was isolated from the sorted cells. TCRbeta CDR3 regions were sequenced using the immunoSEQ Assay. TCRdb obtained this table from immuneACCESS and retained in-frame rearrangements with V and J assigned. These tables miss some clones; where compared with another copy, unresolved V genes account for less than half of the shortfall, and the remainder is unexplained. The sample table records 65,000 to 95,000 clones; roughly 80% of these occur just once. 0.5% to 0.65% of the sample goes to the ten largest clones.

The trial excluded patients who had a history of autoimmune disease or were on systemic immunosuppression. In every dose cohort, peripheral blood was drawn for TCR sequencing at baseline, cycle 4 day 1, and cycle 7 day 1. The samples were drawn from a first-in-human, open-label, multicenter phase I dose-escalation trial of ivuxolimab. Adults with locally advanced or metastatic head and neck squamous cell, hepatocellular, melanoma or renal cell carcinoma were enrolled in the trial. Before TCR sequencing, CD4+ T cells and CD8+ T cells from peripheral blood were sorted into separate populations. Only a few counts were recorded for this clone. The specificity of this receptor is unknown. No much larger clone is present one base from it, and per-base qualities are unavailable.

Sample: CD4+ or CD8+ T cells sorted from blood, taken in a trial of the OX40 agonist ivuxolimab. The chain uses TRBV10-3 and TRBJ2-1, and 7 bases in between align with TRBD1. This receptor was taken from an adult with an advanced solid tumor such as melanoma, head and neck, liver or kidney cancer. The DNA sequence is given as TGTGCCATCAGAAGGACAGGCGATGAGCAGTTCTTC. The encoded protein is CAIRRTGDEQFF.